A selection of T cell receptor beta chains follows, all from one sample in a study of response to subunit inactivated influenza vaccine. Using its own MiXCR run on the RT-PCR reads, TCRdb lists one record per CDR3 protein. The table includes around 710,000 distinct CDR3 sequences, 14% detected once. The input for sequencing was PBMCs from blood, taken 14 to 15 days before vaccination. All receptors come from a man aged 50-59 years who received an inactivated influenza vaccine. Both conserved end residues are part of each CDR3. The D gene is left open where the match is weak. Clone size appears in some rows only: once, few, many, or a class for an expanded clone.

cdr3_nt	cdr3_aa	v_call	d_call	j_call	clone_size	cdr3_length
TGTGCCAGCAGTTTCGGGACAGGGCACACCGGGGAGCTGTTTTTT	CASSFGTGHTGELFF	TRBV28	TRBD1	TRBJ2-2	few	15
TGTGCCAGCAGTTTGATCCGGGGGCGTGGCTACACCTTC	CASSLIRGRGYTF	TRBV12-3/TRBV12-4	.	TRBJ1-2	.	13
TGCAGTGCAGCGGACAGGAGAGCCTATGGCTACACCTTC	CSAADRRAYGYTF	TRBV20-1	TRBD1	TRBJ1-2	.	13
TGTGCCAGCAACGACAGAAGGGATTCACCCCTCCACTTT	CASNDRRDSPLHF	TRBV6-2/TRBV6-3	.	TRBJ1-6	.	13
TGTGCCAGCAGCCAAGACCCACAGGGTGCCTACGAGCAGTACTTC	CASSQDPQGAYEQYF	TRBV4-2	.	TRBJ2-7	few	15
TGTGCCACCAGCAGAGATCCAGGGGGCGCGGGCAGTGAGCAGTTCTTC	CATSRDPGGAGSEQFF	TRBV15	TRBD1	TRBJ2-1	few	16
TGTGCCAGCAGTCTACAGGGCTTCGATGAAGCTTTCTTT	CASSLQGFDEAFF	TRBV12-3/TRBV12-4	.	TRBJ1-1	many	13
TGTGCCAGCAGCCCACCCGGGGGCACAGATACGCAGTATTTT	CASSPPGGTDTQYF	TRBV18	.	TRBJ2-3	many	14
TGTGCCATCAGTGAATCGGCGGTGGGCACCGGGGAGCTGTTTTTT	CAISESAVGTGELFF	TRBV10-3	.	TRBJ2-2	few	15
TGTGCCAGTGGACAGAACACTGAAGCTTTCTTT	CASGQNTEAFF	TRBV19	.	TRBJ1-1	few	11
TGTGCCATCAGTGGAAACAGGGGCCGACATTCGATGAACACTGAAGCTTTCTTT	CAISGNRGRHSMNTEAFF	TRBV10-3	TRBD1	TRBJ1-1	few	18
TGTGCCACCAGCAGTCCCGGGGGCAATCAGCCCCAGCATTTT	CATSSPGGNQPQHF	TRBV15	.	TRBJ1-5	many	14
TGTGCCAGCAGGAGTCCCCGGAAACCACCCGGGGAGCTGTTTTTT	CASRSPRKPPGELFF	TRBV6-1	.	TRBJ2-2	many	15
TGTGCCAGCAGATCCCTGGACAGCAATCAGCCCCAGCATTTT	CASRSLDSNQPQHF	TRBV12-3/TRBV12-4	.	TRBJ1-5	few	14
TGTGCCACCAGTGAGACCGGGACAGGGAGATCAGATACGCAGTATTTT	CATSETGTGRSDTQYF	TRBV24-1	TRBD1	TRBJ2-3	many	16
TGTGCCAGCAGCGTAGCCGGGCTGGGGACTGAAGCTTTCTTT	CASSVAGLGTEAFF	TRBV9	.	TRBJ1-1	.	14
TGTGCCAGCAGCCAAGAACGGCAGCCTAATGAAAAACTGTTTTTT	CASSQERQPNEKLFF	TRBV4-2	.	TRBJ1-4	.	15
TGCAGTGCTAGAGATAGTGGGCTAGCGGGAGAAGGTGAGCAGTACTTC	CSARDSGLAGEGEQYF	TRBV20-1	TRBD2	TRBJ2-7	few	16
TGCAGCGTTGATGACAGACAAGAGACCCAGTACTTC	CSVDDRQETQYF	TRBV29-1	.	TRBJ2-5	many	12
TGCGCCAGCAGCCAAGCTAAGGGACGGTTCTACGAGCAGTACTTC	CASSQAKGRFYEQYF	TRBV4-1	.	TRBJ2-7	.	15
TGCAGTGCCAGTGCTAGAATTCACGAGCAGTACTTC	CSASARIHEQYF	TRBV20-1	.	TRBJ2-7	.	12
TGTGCCAGCAGCTTATACACCCAAGAGACCCAGTACTTC	CASSLYTQETQYF	TRBV7-2	.	TRBJ2-5	.	13
TGTGCCAGCAGCCCAACCGCCCAAGAGACCCAGTACTTC	CASSPTAQETQYF	TRBV9	.	TRBJ2-5	many	13
TGTGCCAGCAGCGTAGGGACGGGGCTGAACTATGGCTACACCTTC	CASSVGTGLNYGYTF	TRBV2	.	TRBJ1-2	.	15
TGTGCCAGCAGTTTAGGATCTAGCGGGAGTGGGGAGACCCAGTACTTC	CASSLGSSGSGETQYF	TRBV12-3/TRBV12-4	TRBD2	TRBJ2-5	few	16
TGTGCCAGCAGTTATCCAGACCCGGGAGACACTGAAGCTTTCTTT	CASSYPDPGDTEAFF	TRBV6-2/TRBV6-3	.	TRBJ1-1	few	15
TGTGCCAGCAGCTTGGTTGGGACGGAGAGGGATGGCTACACCTTC	CASSLVGTERDGYTF	TRBV5-6	.	TRBJ1-2	few	15
TGTGCCAGCAGCGTAGGAGGGGGACCAATCGACGGCGGAGAGCAGTACTTC	CASSVGGGPIDGGEQYF	TRBV9	.	TRBJ2-7	few	17
TGCAGCGTTGATACGTCGGCGGATGGCTACACCTTC	CSVDTSADGYTF	TRBV29-1	.	TRBJ1-2	.	12
TGTGCGTCATCTGGGTATGATCAGCCCCAGCATTTT	CASSGYDQPQHF	TRBV28	.	TRBJ1-5	few	12
TGTGCCAGCAGCTATTTTCAGGGGAATCAGCCCCAGCATTTT	CASSYFQGNQPQHF	TRBV7-2	.	TRBJ1-5	many	14
TGTGCCAGCAGTCGGGACAATAACTATGGCTACACCTTC	CASSRDNNYGYTF	TRBV2	.	TRBJ1-2	many	13
TGTGCCAGGACCCTACCCGGGACAGCGGACGGAAACACCTTC	CARTLPGTADGNTF	TRBV2	TRBD1	TRBJ1-2	.	14
TGTGCCAGCAGCTTGAGGACAGGGGAAGGCATTCAGTACTTC	CASSLRTGEGIQYF	TRBV5-5	TRBD1	TRBJ2-4	many	14
TGCAGCGTCCATACAGGGGTCGAGACCCAGTACTTC	CSVHTGVETQYF	TRBV29-1	TRBD1	TRBJ2-5	many	12
TGTGCCTGGAGTTTCCTCGGTGAAGCTTTCTTT	CAWSFLGEAFF	TRBV30	.	TRBJ1-1	.	11
TGCAGTGCCGGACTAGCGGGAGTTGGTACGCAGTATTTT	CSAGLAGVGTQYF	TRBV20-1	TRBD2	TRBJ2-3	few	13
TGCGCCAGCAGCCGGAAGGGACAGGGTCAGGGGCCTGAGCAGTTCTTC	CASSRKGQGQGPEQFF	TRBV4-3	TRBD1	TRBJ2-1	few	16